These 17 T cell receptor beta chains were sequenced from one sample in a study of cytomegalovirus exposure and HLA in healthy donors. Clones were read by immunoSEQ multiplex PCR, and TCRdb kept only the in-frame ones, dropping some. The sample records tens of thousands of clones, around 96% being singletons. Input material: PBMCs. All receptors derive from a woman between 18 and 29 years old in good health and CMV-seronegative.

In DNA, the CDR3 is TGTGCCTGGGGTCTTTCTAACGAGCAGTACTTC. Translated: CAWGLSNEQYF. The chain recombines TRBV30 with TRBJ2-7; D is unresolved. Germline-derived CDR1 and CDR2 are GTSNPN and SVGIG (reference sequence). The germline V and J ends were trimmed by 5 bases and 5 bases, with 10 bases remaining between them. The CDR3 has 11 residues.

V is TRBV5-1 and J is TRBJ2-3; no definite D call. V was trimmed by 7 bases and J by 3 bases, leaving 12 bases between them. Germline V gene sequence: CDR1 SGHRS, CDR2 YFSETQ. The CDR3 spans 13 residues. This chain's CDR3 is CASLLTPTDTQYF. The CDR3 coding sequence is TGCGCCAGCCTGTTAACTCCTACAGATACGCAGTATTTT.

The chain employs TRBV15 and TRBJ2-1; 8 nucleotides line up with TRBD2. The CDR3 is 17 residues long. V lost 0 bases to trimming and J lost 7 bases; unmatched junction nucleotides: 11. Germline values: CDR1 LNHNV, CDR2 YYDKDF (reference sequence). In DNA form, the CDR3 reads TGTGCCACCAGCAGAGATGGGTCCACTAGCGGTATTAATGAGCAGTTCTTC. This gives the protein CATSRDGSTSGINEQFF.

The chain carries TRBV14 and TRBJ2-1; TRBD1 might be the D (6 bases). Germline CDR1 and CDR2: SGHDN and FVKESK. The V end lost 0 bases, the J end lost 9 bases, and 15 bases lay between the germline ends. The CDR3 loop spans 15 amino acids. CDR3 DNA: TGTGCCAGCAGCCAAGAGGGCAGGGGAACTCTTGAGCAGTTCTTC. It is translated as CASSQEGRGTLEQFF.

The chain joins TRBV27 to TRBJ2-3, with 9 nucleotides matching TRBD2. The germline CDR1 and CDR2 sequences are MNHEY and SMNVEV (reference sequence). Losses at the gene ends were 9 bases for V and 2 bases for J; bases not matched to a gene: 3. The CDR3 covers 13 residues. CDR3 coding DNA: TGTGCCAGTGCTAGCGGGACCACAGATACGCAGTATTTT. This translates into CASASGTTDTQYF.

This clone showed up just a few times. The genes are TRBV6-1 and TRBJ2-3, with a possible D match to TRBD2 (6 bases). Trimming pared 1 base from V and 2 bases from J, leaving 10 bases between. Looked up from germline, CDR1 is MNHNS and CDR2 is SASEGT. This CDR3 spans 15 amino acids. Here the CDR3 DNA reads TGTGCCAGCAGTGAAGGTGGGGGGATCACAGATACGCAGTATTTT. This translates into CASSEGGGITDTQYF.

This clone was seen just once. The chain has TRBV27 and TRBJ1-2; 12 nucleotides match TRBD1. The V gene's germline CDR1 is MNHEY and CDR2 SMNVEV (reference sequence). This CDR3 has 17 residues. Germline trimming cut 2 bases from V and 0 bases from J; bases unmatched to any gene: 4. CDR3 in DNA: TGTGCCAGCAGTTTAGTGGGACAGGGGGCGACTAACTATGGCTACACCTTC. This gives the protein CASSLVGQGATNYGYTF.

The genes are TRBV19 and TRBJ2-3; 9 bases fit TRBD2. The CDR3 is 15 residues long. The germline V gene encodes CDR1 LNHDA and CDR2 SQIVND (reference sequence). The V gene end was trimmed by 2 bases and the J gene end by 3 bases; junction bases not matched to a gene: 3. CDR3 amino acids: CASSITAGGTDTQYF. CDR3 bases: TGTGCCAGTAGTATAACCGCGGGAGGGACAGATACGCAGTATTTT.

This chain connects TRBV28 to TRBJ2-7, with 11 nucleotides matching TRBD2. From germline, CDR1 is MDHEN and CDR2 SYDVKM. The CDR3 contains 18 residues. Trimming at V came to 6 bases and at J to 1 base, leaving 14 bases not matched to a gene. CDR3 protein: CASSSQVIAGGQSYEQYF. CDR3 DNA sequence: TGTGCCAGCAGCTCTCAAGTCATAGCGGGAGGGCAGTCCTACGAGCAGTACTTC.

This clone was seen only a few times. Here the CDR3 DNA reads TGTGTCAGAAGCTTAGGAGACGGGAGGGACTACGAGCAGTACTTC. It encodes CVRSLGDGRDYEQYF. The chain has TRBV7-5 and TRBJ2-7; TRBD2 was called by the table and not checked on the DNA. TRBV7-5 is a documented pseudogene. This CDR3 region has 15 residues.

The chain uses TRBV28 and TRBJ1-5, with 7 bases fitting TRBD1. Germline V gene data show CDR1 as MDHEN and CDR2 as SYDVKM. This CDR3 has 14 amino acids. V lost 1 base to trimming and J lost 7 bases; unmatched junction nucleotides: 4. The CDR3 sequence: CASSLLQGRQPQHF. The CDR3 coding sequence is TGTGCCAGCAGTTTATTACAGGGGAGACAGCCCCAGCATTTT.

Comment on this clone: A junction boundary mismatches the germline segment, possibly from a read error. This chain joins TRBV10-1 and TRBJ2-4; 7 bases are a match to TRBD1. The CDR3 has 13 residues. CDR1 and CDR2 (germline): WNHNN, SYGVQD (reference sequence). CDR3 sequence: CASSESKCNRGDF. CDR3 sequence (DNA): TGCGCCAGCAGTGAGTCGAAATGCAACAGGGGTGACTTC.

The CDR3 coding sequence is TGTGCCAGCAGCACGATGAACAGGGGCCCCCCCTTATACGAGCAGTACTTC. It is translated as CASSTMNRGPPLYEQYF. The chain links TRBV11-2 to TRBJ2-7, with 7 positions matching TRBD1. The germline gives CDR1 SGHAT, CDR2 FQNNGV. The CDR3 runs 17 residues. V was clipped by 5 bases and J by 4 bases; unmatched bases: 17.

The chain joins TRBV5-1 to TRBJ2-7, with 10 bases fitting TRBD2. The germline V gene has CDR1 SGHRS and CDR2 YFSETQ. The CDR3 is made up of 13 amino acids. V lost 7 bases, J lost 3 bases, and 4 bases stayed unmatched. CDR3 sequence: CASRTSGNYEQYF. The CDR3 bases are TGCGCCAGCCGGACTAGCGGTAACTACGAGCAGTACTTC.

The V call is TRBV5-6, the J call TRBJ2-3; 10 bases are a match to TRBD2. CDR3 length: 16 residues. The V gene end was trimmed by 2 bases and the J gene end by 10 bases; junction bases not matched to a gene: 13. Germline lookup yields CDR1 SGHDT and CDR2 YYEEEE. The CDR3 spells CASSFIAGGLRDPQYF. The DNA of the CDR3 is TGTGCCAGCAGCTTCATAGCGGGAGGCCTGCGGGATCCGCAGTATTTT.

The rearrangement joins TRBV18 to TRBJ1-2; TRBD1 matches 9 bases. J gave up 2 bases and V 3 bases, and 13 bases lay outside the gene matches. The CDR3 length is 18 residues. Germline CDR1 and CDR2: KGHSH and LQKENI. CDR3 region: CASSPIEGTGPRNYGYTF. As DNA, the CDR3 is TGTGCCAGCTCACCGATCGAGGGGACAGGGCCTAGGAACTATGGCTACACCTTC.

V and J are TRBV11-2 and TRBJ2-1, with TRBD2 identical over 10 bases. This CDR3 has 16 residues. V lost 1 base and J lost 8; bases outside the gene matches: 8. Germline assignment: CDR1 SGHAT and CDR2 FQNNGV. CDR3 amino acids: CASSLGRVAGGHEQFF. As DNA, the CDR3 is TGTGCCAGCAGCTTAGGGCGGGTAGCGGGAGGTCATGAGCAGTTCTTC.